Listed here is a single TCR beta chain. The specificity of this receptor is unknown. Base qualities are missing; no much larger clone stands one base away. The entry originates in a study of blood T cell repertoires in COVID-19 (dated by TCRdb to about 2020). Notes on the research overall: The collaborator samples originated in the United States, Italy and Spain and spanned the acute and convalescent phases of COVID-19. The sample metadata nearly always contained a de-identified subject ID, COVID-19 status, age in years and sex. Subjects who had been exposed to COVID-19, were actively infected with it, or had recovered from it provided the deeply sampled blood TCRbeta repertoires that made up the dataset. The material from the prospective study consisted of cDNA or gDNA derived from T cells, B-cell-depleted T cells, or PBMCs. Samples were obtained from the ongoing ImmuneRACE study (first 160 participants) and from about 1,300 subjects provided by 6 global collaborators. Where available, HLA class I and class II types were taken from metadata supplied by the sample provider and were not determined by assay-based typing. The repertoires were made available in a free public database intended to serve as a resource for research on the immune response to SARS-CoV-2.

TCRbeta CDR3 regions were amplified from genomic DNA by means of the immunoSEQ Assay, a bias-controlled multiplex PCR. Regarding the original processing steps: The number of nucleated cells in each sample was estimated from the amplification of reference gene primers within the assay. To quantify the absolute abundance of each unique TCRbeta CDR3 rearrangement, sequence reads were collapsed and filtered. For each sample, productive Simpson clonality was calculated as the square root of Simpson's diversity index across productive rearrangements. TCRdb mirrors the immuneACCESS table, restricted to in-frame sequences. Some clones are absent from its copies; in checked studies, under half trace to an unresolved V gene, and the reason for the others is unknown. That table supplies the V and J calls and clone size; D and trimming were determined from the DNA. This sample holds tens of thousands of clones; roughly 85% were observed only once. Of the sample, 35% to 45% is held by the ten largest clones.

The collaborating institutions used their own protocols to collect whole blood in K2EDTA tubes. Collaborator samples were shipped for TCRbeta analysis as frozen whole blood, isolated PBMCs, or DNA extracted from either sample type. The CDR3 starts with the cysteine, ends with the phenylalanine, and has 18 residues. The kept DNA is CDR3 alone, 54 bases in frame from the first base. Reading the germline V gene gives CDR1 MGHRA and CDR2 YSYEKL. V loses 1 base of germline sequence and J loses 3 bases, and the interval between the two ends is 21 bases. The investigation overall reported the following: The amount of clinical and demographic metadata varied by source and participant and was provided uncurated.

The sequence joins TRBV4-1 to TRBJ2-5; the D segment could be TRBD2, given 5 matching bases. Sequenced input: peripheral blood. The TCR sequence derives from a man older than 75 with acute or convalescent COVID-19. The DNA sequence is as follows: TGCGCCAGCAGCCAAGTAAACTTCGGGATGGCCTCGAAAGAGACCCAGTACTTC. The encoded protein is CASSQVNFGMASKETQYF.